Described below is a single TCR beta chain sequence and its context. The antigen is unknown. This specimen comes from a study of shared clonotypes between healthy human individuals. Study-wide context: For every donor, three CD4 naive, three CD4 memory, two CD8 naive and one CD8 memory plates were used.

The table came from immunoSEQ multiplex PCR; TCRdb's copy has only in-frame clones and leaves some out. The table lists about 2.4 million clones, 93% of them singletons. Germline V gives CDR1 SGDLS, CDR2 YYNGEE. The V and J ends lost 0 bases and 2 bases, in that order; junction bases with no gene match: 14. This CDR3 spans 20 amino acids. The study's findings and limits: The sole specimen, blood, was sampled, and tissue repertoires likely differ. Generation probabilities of non-shared clonotypes were lower (relative to those shared by all four donors).

Sequencing was performed on naive CD4+ T cells from PBMCs. The subset denotes: CD45RA+ positively selected. The clonotype originates from a man aged 18 to 29 in good health. Some clones in this sample may be carry-over from other donors' samples. The chain recombines TRBV9 with TRBJ2-3; 11 bases line up with TRBD2. The CDR3 nucleotides are TGTGCCAGCAGCGTAGCCCCCCTACATCGACTAGCGGGAACCACAGATACGCAGTATTTT. This encodes CASSVAPLHRLAGTTDTQYF.